The next 17 T cell receptor beta chains were all read from a single sample in a study of OX40 agonist ivuxolimab in advanced cancers. Library preparation was by the immunoSEQ multiplex PCR assay. TCRdb took this table from immuneACCESS and kept in-frame rearrangements with V and J called. Such tables lack part of the clones; where checked against another copy, unresolved V genes explain under half of the gap, and the rest is unexplained. Across this sample there are fewer than 110,000 clones, with 85% to 95% seen only once. 1% to 1.5% of the sample rests with the top ten. Sequencing used CD4+ or CD8+ T cells sorted from blood, obtained in a trial of the OX40 agonist ivuxolimab. Every receptor here comes from an adult with an advanced solid tumor such as melanoma, head and neck, liver or kidney cancer.

This clone has a single count. The chain combines TRBV7-6 with TRBJ1-1; no clear D gene. Trimming left V 2 bases short and J 1 base short, with 8 bases between. This CDR3 is built from 14 residues. CDR1 is SGHVS and CDR2 is FNYEAQ in the germline V gene. The DNA for the CDR3 is TGTGCCAGCAGCTTAAGGCCCTCGAACACTGAAGCTTTCTTT. It translates to CASSLRPSNTEAFF.

This clone was picked up a small number of times. The J gene is TRBJ2-7, the V gene TRBV5-1, with TRBD2 matching over 10 bases. Losses at the gene ends were 5 bases for V and 7 bases for J; bases not matched to a gene: 15. Germline V CDR1 and CDR2: SGHRS, YFSETQ. This CDR3 is built from 16 residues. CDR3: CASRASGSGMSGEQYF. The CDR3 coding sequence is TGCGCCAGCAGGGCTAGCGGGAGTGGGATGTCGGGGGAGCAGTACTTC.

The V gene is TRBV18, the J gene TRBJ2-4, with 7 bases fitting TRBD1. The CDR3 totals 20 residues. Trimming cost V 3 bases and J 0 bases; bases outside gene matches: 17. CDR1 KGHSH and CDR2 LQKENI come from the germline V gene. The CDR3 here is CASSPEDRRITKLAKNIQYF. In nucleotides, the CDR3 is TGTGCCAGCTCACCTGAGGACAGGAGGATCACAAAGCTAGCCAAAAACATTCAGTACTTC.

This clone was seen only once. The V call is TRBV4-2, the J call TRBJ2-2; possibly TRBD1 for D (6 bases). Germline lookup yields CDR1 LGHNA and CDR2 YNFKEQ. The V and J ends lost 4 bases and 1 base respectively, with 10 bases between them. There are 15 residues in the CDR3. DNA of the CDR3: TGTGCCAGCAGCCTGGACAGAGTGAACACCGGGGAGCTGTTTTTT. Protein: CASSLDRVNTGELFF.

This chain uses TRBV12-5 with TRBJ1-2; D is ambiguous. Germline V gives CDR1 LGHNT, CDR2 FRNRAP. The CDR3 consists of 13 residues. Between the trimmed V and J ends, which lost 8 bases and 0 bases, there was a span of 10 bases. CDR3 bases: TGTGCTAGTAAGATACAAGCTAACTATGGCTACACCTTC. As protein: CASKIQANYGYTF. Full variable domain (remainder filled in from reference TRBV12-5 and TRBJ1-2): DARVTQTPRHKVTEMGQEVTMRCQPILGHNTVFWYRQTMMQGLELLAYFRNRAPLDDSGMPKDRFSAEMPDATLATLKIQPSEPRDSAVYFCASKIQANYGYTFGSGTRLTVV.

V and J are TRBV18 and TRBJ2-7; possibly TRBD2 for D (5 bases). Germline CDR1 KGHSH, CDR2 LQKENI. This CDR3 has 14 amino acids. The V end lost 3 bases, the J end lost 2 bases, and 11 bases lay between the germline ends. The CDR3 DNA is TGTGCCAGCTCACCTTCTAGCAACCCCTACGAGCAGTACTTC. This encodes CASSPSSNPYEQYF.

Points on this clone: At the DNA level, this CDR3 is encoded by other sequences in the same sample as well. The chain is built from TRBV5-1 and TRBJ2-7; 12 nucleotides align to TRBD2. The ends lost 2 bases at V and 4 bases at J; junction bases unmatched: 7. Germline CDR1 reads SGHRS; CDR2 reads YFSETQ. CDR3 length: 16 amino acids. The CDR3: CASSFSLAGGMYEQYF. The CDR3 DNA is TGCGCCAGCAGCTTCTCACTAGCGGGAGGTATGTACGAGCAGTACTTC. Full variable domain (outside the CDR3, taken from reference TRBV5-1 and TRBJ2-7): KAGVTQTPRYLIKTRGQQVTLSCSPISGHRSVSWYQQTPGQGLQFLFEYFSETQRNKGNFPGRFSGRQFSNSRSEMNVSTLELGDSALYLCASSFSLAGGMYEQYFGPGTRLTVT.

This clone has more than one count but fewer than ten. This chain uses TRBV19 with TRBJ1-5, with a tentative D call TRBD1 (6 bases). The V end lost 7 bases, the J end lost 3 bases, and 16 bases lay between the germline ends. This CDR3 comprises 15 residues. Germline loops: CDR1 LNHDA, CDR2 SQIVND (reference sequence). DNA for the CDR3: TGTGCCAGTAACCCAGGACAGACACTCAATCAGCCCCAGCATTTT. Amino acids: CASNPGQTLNQPQHF.

The chain recombines TRBV18 with TRBJ1-1; 7 bases are shared with TRBD1. This CDR3 contains 17 residues. Germline V gene data show CDR1 as KGHSH and CDR2 as LQKENI. The J segment lost 1 base and the V segment lost 0 bases, leaving 8 bases of the junction unmatched. CDR3 nucleotides: TGTGCCAGCTCACCACCGCGAGGAAAGGGGGCGAACACTGAAGCTTTCTTT. It specifies CASSPPRGKGANTEAFF.

The gene calls are TRBV5-6 and TRBJ2-2, with D possibly matching TRBD1 (6 bases). V shed 4 bases and J shed 0 bases, with 16 bases lying between them. The V gene's germline CDR1 is SGHDT and CDR2 YYEEEE. The CDR3 runs to 17 residues. The CDR3 bases are TGTGCCAGCAGCGGGGCCCCGGACAGCTCGAACACCGGGGAGCTGTTTTTT. As protein: CASSGAPDSSNTGELFF.

The chain couples TRBV6-5 to TRBJ1-2, with D tentatively TRBD1 (6 bases). Germline V lookup: CDR1 MNHEY, CDR2 SVGAGI. The CDR3 length is 14 residues. Trimming shortened V by 0 bases and J by 5 bases, and 10 bases separated the two germline ends. CDR3 sequence (DNA): TGTGCCAGCAGTTACTCGGACAGCACATATGGCTACACCTTC. Protein sequence: CASSYSDSTYGYTF.

V usage is TRBV5-1 and J usage is TRBJ2-1; no clear D. Trimming removed 0 bases at V and 6 bases at J, with 10 bases between. CDR3 length: 14 residues. Germline CDR1 and CDR2: SGHRS and YFSETQ. CDR3 sequence (DNA): TGCGCCAGCAGCTTGGTTGTCGAAACCAATGAGCAGTTCTTC. Translating it yields CASSLVVETNEQFF.

The chain couples TRBV7-9 to TRBJ2-5; TRBD2 aligns across 11 bases. CDR3 length: 17 residues. Germline CDR1 is SEHNR and CDR2 is FQNEAQ (reference sequence). The junction had 13 bases not matched to a gene; V was cut back by 5 bases and J by 5 bases. CDR3 nucleotide sequence: TGTGCCAGCAGCCGGGGGGGTCTAGCGGGAGGCCCTGAGACCCAGTACTTC. The encoded protein is CASSRGGLAGGPETQYF.

This clone was counted a single time. The rearrangement links TRBV15 to TRBJ1-5; D gene uncertain. The CDR3 is 14 residues long. The germline CDR1 and CDR2 sequences are LNHNV and YYDKDF (reference sequence). Trimming shortened V by 0 bases and J by 5 bases, and 8 bases separated the two germline ends. In nucleotides, the CDR3 is TGTGCCACCAGCAGAGAGGCAGGTTATCAGCCCCAGCATTTT. Translating it yields CATSREAGYQPQHF.

The V gene is TRBV19, the J gene TRBJ1-2, with D unclear. The V gene's germline CDR1 is LNHDA and CDR2 SQIVND (reference sequence). V lost 2 bases and J 7 bases, leaving 8 bases between the germline ends. The CDR3 has 12 amino acids. CDR3 region: CASSIKGFGYTF. The CDR3 DNA sequence: TGTGCCAGTAGTATAAAGGGTTTTGGCTACACCTTC.

This clone has only one observation. V and J are TRBV6-5 and TRBJ2-1; TRBD2 matches 9 bases. The CDR3 is 15 amino acids. Germline CDR1 is MNHEY and CDR2 is SVGAGI. After removal of 6 bases from V and 4 bases from J, the junction contained 7 bases not matched to a gene. DNA of the CDR3: TGTGCCAGCAGATTAACGGGACTAGCATACAATGAGCAGTTCTTC. It yields the protein CASRLTGLAYNEQFF.

This chain connects TRBV6-5 to TRBJ2-3; D might be TRBD1 or TRBD2, each matching 5 bases. Germline V gene lookup returns CDR1 MNHEY and CDR2 SVGAGI. Trimming stripped 2 bases from V and 2 bases from J, with 11 bases between. The CDR3 length is 15 residues. DNA for the CDR3: TGTGCCAGCAGTTACCTGGGGGAACTCACAGATACGCAGTATTTT. Protein product: CASSYLGELTDTQYF.